The following is a T cell receptor (beta chain) sequence with its context. Its antigen is undetermined. The length of the CDR3 is 14 residues. CDR1 is LGHDT and CDR2 is YNNKEL in the germline V gene (reference sequence). V was trimmed by 4 bases and J by 8 bases, leaving 14 bases between them. These data come from a study of response to subunit inactivated influenza vaccine. Study-wide results and caveats: The study's authors posited that every seasonal influenza vaccination enlists few new T cells.

In TCRdb, the RT-PCR reads were re-called with MiXCR into one record per CDR3 protein. The sample holds approximately 570,000 distinct CDR3 sequences, roughly 8.2% seen once. This sample comprised PBMCs from blood, obtained around 25 months after vaccination. This chain links TRBV3-1 with TRBJ1-4; D might be TRBD1 (5 bases). The receptor comes from a man between 50 and 75 years old who received an inactivated influenza vaccine. CDR3 coding DNA: TGTGCCAGCAGCCCACCCGGGACCCTCGAAAAACTGTTTTTT. Its translation: CASSPPGTLEKLFF.